This T cell receptor (beta chain) comes out of a study of monozygotic twins with inflammatory bowel disease. TCRdb reprocessed the 5' RACE reads, with one entry per CDR3 protein and no DNA. The sample includes around 380,000 distinct CDR3 sequences. Germline V CDR1 and CDR2: SGHRS, YFSETQ. The CDR3 sequence is 18 residues long. The V call is TRBV5-1, the J call TRBJ2-2. Sequences were obtained from blood. The TCR sequence derives from a human donor with ulcerative colitis or Crohn's disease, or a healthy co-twin of an affected twin (not recorded which). CDR3 amino acids: CASSLVVRTRQNTGELFF.